This T cell receptor (beta chain) was sequenced in a study of shared clonotypes between healthy human individuals. Every donor, a Caucasian adult, lived in Nashville, Tennessee. Memory CD4+ cells were the fraction left after CD45RA+ naive selection. CDR1 is MNHNS and CDR2 is SASEGT in the germline V gene. V was clipped by 3 bases and J by 3 bases, with 6 bases between them. This CDR3 is built from 12 residues. This clone appeared a few times. Antigen unknown. Whole-study results and caveats: It was the non-shared clonotypes that had lower generation probabilities than clonotypes shared by all four donors. Estimated richness values were generally larger in naive subsets than in memory subsets.

The method was immunoSEQ multiplex PCR; TCRdb's version includes in-frame clones alone and lacks a portion of them. The data hold some 2.4 million clones, with roughly 93% observed a single time. V usage is TRBV6-1 and J usage is TRBJ2-7; no definite D call. The clonotype originates from a man between 18 and 29 years old in good health. Some clones in this sample may be carry-over from other donors' samples. Material for sequencing was naive CD4+ T cells from PBMCs. Documented subset: CD45RA+ positively selected. CDR3 in DNA: TGTGCCAGCAGTGACACCTACTACGAGCAGTACTTC. Its translation: CASSDTYYEQYF.